Ten or more counts support the clone carrying this TCR beta chain. Its matching antigen is unknown. Diagnoses were made from clinical symptoms, serum measures (thyroxine and TRAb), thyroid ultrasound and orbital computed tomography. TCR beta CDR3 region amplification was performed from RNA transcripts. Primed by the HTBI set, a first-round RT-PCR was run on the TCR CDR3. Each CDR3 protein gets one entry after TCRdb re-called the multiplex PCR reads with MiXCR. The sample shows about 350,000 distinct CDR3 sequences, approximately 19% of them seen only once. The data derive from a study of T cells in Graves' hyperthyroidism and ophthalmopathy. CDR1 and CDR2 (germline): DFQATT, SNEGSKA (reference sequence). This CDR3 is 14 amino acids long. Trimming stripped 5 bases from V and 4 bases from J, with 18 bases between. Broader study findings: Stable hyperthyroidism was told apart from ophthalmopathy by a model built on 13 V-J features.

The TCR comes from a woman younger than 35 with Graves' hyperthyroidism. This rearrangement joins TRBV20-1 to TRBJ2-7; a weak D match, TRBD2 (7 bases). Sequenced sample: blood. The CDR3 here is CSALLIRGGYEQYF. The CDR3 DNA sequence: TGCAGTGCTCTTCTTATTAGGGGGGGGTACGAGCAGTACTTC.